Presented here are 6 T cell receptor beta chains from one specimen sequenced in a study of control samples from healthy donors and cancer patients. Measured with immunoSEQ multiplex PCR; TCRdb has only the in-frame clones, and not every one. Of more than 95,000 clones in the sample, 83% were seen once. The sample was blood. All receptors derive from a woman aged 45 to 65 in good health.

The chain links TRBV19 to TRBJ1-1; 7 bases are shared with TRBD1. After removal of 3 bases from V and 3 bases from J, the junction contained 1 base not matched to a gene. Germline V lookup: CDR1 LNHDA, CDR2 SQIVND (reference sequence). This CDR3 comprises 13 residues. The CDR3, as DNA: TGTGCCAGTAGTATGACAGGGTACACTGAAGCTTTCTTT. Translated, it gives CASSMTGYTEAFF.

Points on this clone: The identical CDR3 is also encoded by other nucleotide sequences in the sample. V and J are TRBV7-2 and TRBJ1-6; 7 bases agree with TRBD1. CDR3 length: 15 amino acids. Germline CDR1 is SGHTA and CDR2 is FQGNSA. Germline trimming cut 4 bases from V and 6 bases from J; bases unmatched to any gene: 6. The CDR3 bases are TGTGCCAGCAGCTCCAGGACAGGCCGTAATTCACCCCTCCACTTT. Protein sequence: CASSSRTGRNSPLHF. Variable domain in full (rest from reference TRBV7-2 and TRBJ1-6): GAGVSQSPSNKVTEKGKDVELRCDPISGHTALYWYRQSLGQGLEFLIYFQGNSAPDKSGLPSDRFSAERTGGSVSTLTIQRTQQEDSAVYLCASSSRTGRNSPLHFGNGTRLTVT.

This clone was counted once. This chain uses TRBV3-1 (or the pseudogene TRBV3-2) with TRBJ2-1, with TRBD2 matching 8 bases. Germline V gene data show CDR1 as LGHDT and CDR2 as YNNKEL (reference sequence). Trimming cost V 2 bases and J 1 base; bases outside gene matches: 7. The CDR3 covers 17 residues. The CDR3 loop is CASSQLGGGLSYNEQFF. Written as DNA, the CDR3 is TGTGCCAGCAGCCAACTTGGCGGGGGGCTGTCCTACAATGAGCAGTTCTTC.

This clone was seen only a few times. The rearrangement uses TRBV11-3 and TRBJ2-3, with 8 bases fitting TRBD2. This CDR3 spans 16 amino acids. CDR1 SGHNT and CDR2 YENEEA come from the germline V gene. With V trimmed by 0 bases and J by 5 bases, 7 bases remained unmatched. The CDR3 DNA reads TGTGCCAGCAGCTTAGATTCCGGGAGGGCCGTAGATACGCAGTATTTT. This gives the protein CASSLDSGRAVDTQYF.

The chain links TRBV7-9 to TRBJ1-1, with a possible D match to TRBD1 (6 bases). The CDR3 covers 16 residues. Germline values: CDR1 SEHNR, CDR2 FQNEAQ (reference sequence). V lost 2 bases to trimming and J lost 3 bases, with 16 bases between them. The CDR3, as DNA: TGTGCCAGCAGCTTATGGGTCAGGGGAAGGGACACTGAAGCTTTCTTT. It specifies CASSLWVRGRDTEAFF.

The chain links TRBV29-1 to TRBJ2-1, with no clear D. CDR3 length: 11 residues. Between the trimmed V and J ends, which lost 4 bases and 10 bases, there was a span of 11 bases. CDR1 SQVTM and CDR2 ANQGSEA come from the germline V gene. CDR3 sequence reads: CSVVPSKEQFF. As DNA, the CDR3 is TGCAGCGTTGTGCCGAGCAAAGAGCAGTTCTTC.